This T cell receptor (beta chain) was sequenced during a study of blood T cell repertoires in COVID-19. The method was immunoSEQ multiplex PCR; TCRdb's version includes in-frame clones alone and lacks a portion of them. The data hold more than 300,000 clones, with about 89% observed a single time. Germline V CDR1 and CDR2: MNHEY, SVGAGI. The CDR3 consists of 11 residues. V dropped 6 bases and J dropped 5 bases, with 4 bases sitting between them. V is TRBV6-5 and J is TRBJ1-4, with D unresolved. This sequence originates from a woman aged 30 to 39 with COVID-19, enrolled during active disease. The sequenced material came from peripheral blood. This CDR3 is CASRRNEKLFF. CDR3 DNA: TGTGCCAGCAGGAGAAATGAAAAACTGTTTTTT.